Shown below are 31 T cell receptor beta chains from a single sample sequenced in a study of PD-L1 blockade in urothelial cancer. Sequenced by immunoSEQ multiplex PCR; TCRdb stores in-frame clones only, minus some. The sample contains 25,000 to 40,000 clones, around 84% of which appear only once. This material consisted of PBMCs, taken around atezolizumab (anti-PD-L1) treatment. The source of these receptors is a man in his sixties with urothelial cancer.

CDR3 bases: TGCGCCAGCAGCCACAGGGGTGACACTGAAGCTTTCTTT. Translation gives CASSHRGDTEAFF. The chain joins TRBV5-1 to TRBJ1-1, with 7 bases identical to TRBD1. The CDR3 consists of 13 residues. V was clipped by 4 bases and J by 3 bases; unmatched bases: 3. The germline V gene encodes CDR1 SGHRS and CDR2 YFSETQ.

This clone has more than one count but fewer than ten. This chain uses TRBV4-1 with TRBJ2-7, with 9 bases matching TRBD1. The CDR3 has 14 residues. With V trimmed by 7 bases and J by 5 bases, 9 bases remained unmatched. Germline loops: CDR1 MGHRA, CDR2 YSYEKL. Here the CDR3 DNA reads TGCGCCAGCACCCGGGCACAGGGGGCCGACGAGCAGTACTTC. Translation: CASTRAQGADEQYF.

This chain links TRBV21-1 with TRBJ1-3; the D call in the table, TRBD1, was not verified against the DNA. TRBV21-1 is deemed a pseudogene. The CDR3 loop spans 18 amino acids. The CDR3 loop is CASSKVRDIRYSGNTIYF. CDR3 nucleotide sequence: TGTGCCAGCAGCAAAGTTCGCGACATCAGGTACTCTGGAAACACCATATATTTT.

This sequence joins TRBV5-8 and TRBJ1-5, with 7 bases fitting TRBD1. Per germline, CDR1 SGHTS and CDR2 YDEGEE. J lost 4 bases, V lost 0 bases, and 7 bases had no gene match. The CDR3 contains 16 residues. The CDR3 nucleotides are TGTGCCAGCAGCTTGGAGATGGGACAGCCAAATCAGCCCCAGCATTTT. Amino acids: CASSLEMGQPNQPQHF.

In DNA, the CDR3 is TGCGCCAGCAGCTTGGGGGGACAGGGGGGTACCTACGAGCAGTACTTC. As protein: CASSLGGQGGTYEQYF. This chain uses TRBV5-1 with TRBJ2-7; 11 bases agree with TRBD1. The CDR3 totals 16 residues. V shed 0 bases and J 2 bases; nucleotides not matched to a gene: 4. Germline CDR1 is SGHRS and CDR2 is YFSETQ. The whole variable domain, filled in from reference TRBV5-1 and TRBJ2-7, reads KAGVTQTPRYLIKTRGQQVTLSCSPISGHRSVSWYQQTPGQGLQFLFEYFSETQRNKGNFPGRFSGRQFSNSRSEMNVSTLELGDSALYLCASSLGGQGGTYEQYFGPGTRLTVT.

The chain joins TRBV10-1 to TRBJ2-7; D possibly corresponds to TRBD2 (6 bases). Trimming left V 0 bases short and J 3 bases short, with 12 bases between. There are 15 residues in the CDR3. The germline V gene has CDR1 WNHNN and CDR2 SYGVQD (reference sequence). The CDR3 region is CASSESWRAGYEQYF. The DNA for the CDR3 is TGCGCCAGCAGTGAGTCTTGGAGGGCCGGCTACGAGCAGTACTTC.

J is TRBJ1-1 and V is TRBV19, with a tentative D call TRBD1 (5 bases). Per germline, CDR1 LNHDA and CDR2 SQIVND (reference sequence). The CDR3 length is 13 residues. V was cut by 2 bases and J by 6 bases, with 10 bases left in between. DNA for the CDR3: TGTGCCAGTAGTATACAGATCAGGGCTGAAGCTTTCTTT. This gives the protein CASSIQIRAEAFF. Supplemented by reference TRBV19 and TRBJ1-1, the full variable domain reads DGGITQSPKYLFRKEGQNVTLSCEQNLNHDAMYWYRQDPGQGLRLIYYSQIVNDFQKGDIAEGYSVSREKKESFPLTVTSAQKNPTAFYLCASSIQIRAEAFFGQGTRLTVV.

The chain is built from TRBV7-2 and TRBJ2-3, with unresolved D. Trimming removed 4 bases from V and 2 bases from J, with 4 bases in between. CDR1 SGHTA and CDR2 FQGNSA come from the germline V gene. This CDR3 is 12 amino acids long. The CDR3 is CASSSSTDTQYF. The CDR3 nucleotides read TGTGCCAGCAGCTCGTCCACAGATACGCAGTATTTT.

This chain joins TRBV11-1 and TRBJ1-1; no definite D call. The germline CDR1 and CDR2 sequences are SGHAT and FQDESV (reference sequence). Deletions cut 6 bases from V and 0 bases from J, with 8 bases between. The CDR3 runs 13 residues. The CDR3 DNA follows: TGTGCCAGCAGATCGTCTTTGAACACTGAAGCTTTCTTT. It encodes CASRSSLNTEAFF.

This sequence joins TRBV6-5 and TRBJ1-4; D is unclear. Germline V lookup: CDR1 MNHEY, CDR2 SVGAGI. The CDR3 extends over 13 amino acids. V shed 6 bases and J shed 11 bases, with 16 bases lying between them. CDR3 protein: CASSPPGLAKLFF. The CDR3 nucleotides read TGTGCCAGCAGCCCCCCAGGCCTAGCGAAACTGTTTTTT.

The rearrangement uses TRBV4-1 and TRBJ2-7; 9 nucleotides match TRBD1. CDR3 length: 18 amino acids. V lost 3 bases and J lost 4; bases outside the gene matches: 16. The germline V gene encodes CDR1 MGHRA and CDR2 YSYEKL. CDR3: CASSQGRNSGQGIYEQYF. The CDR3 nucleotides are TGCGCCAGCAGCCAGGGTAGGAATTCGGGACAGGGTATATACGAGCAGTACTTC.

The chain recombines TRBV5-4 with TRBJ2-1; 12 nucleotides align to TRBD2. V dropped 4 bases and J dropped 10; count of bases not matched to a gene: 3. This CDR3 spans 13 amino acids. Per germline, CDR1 SGHNT and CDR2 YYREEE (reference sequence). CDR3 sequence reads: CASSIGTSGEQFF. CDR3 sequence (DNA): TGTGCCAGCAGCATAGGGACTAGCGGGGAGCAGTTCTTC.

This clone showed up just once. The chain combines TRBV19 with TRBJ2-3, with a tentative D call TRBD1 (6 bases). This CDR3 has 14 amino acids. V shed 7 bases and J shed 0 bases, with 11 bases lying between them. CDR1 and CDR2 (germline): LNHDA, SQIVND (reference sequence). The CDR3 nucleotides read TGTGCCAGTACCAAACAGGGCAGCACAGATACGCAGTATTTT. Its protein is CASTKQGSTDTQYF.

The gene calls are TRBV6-1 and TRBJ2-7; D unresolved. The CDR3 spans 13 residues. Germline assignment: CDR1 MNHNS and CDR2 SASEGT. Trimming removed 7 bases from V and 1 base from J, with 11 bases in between. This chain's CDR3 is CASKVQASYEQYF. The CDR3 region has the DNA TGTGCCAGCAAGGTCCAGGCTTCCTACGAGCAGTACTTC.

The V gene is TRBV6-5, the J gene TRBJ1-1; D perhaps matches TRBD1 (5 bases). This CDR3 region has 14 residues. The germline CDR1 and CDR2 sequences are MNHEY and SVGAGI. Trimming took 5 bases from V and 3 from J, leaving 13 bases between them. The CDR3 sequence: CASSTRAGDTEAFF. The CDR3, as DNA: TGTGCCAGCAGTACTCGGGCGGGGGACACTGAAGCTTTCTTT.

The chain uses TRBV2 and TRBJ1-5, with D maybe TRBD1 (5 bases). The CDR3 contains 14 residues. Trimming took 3 bases from V and 2 from J, leaving 8 bases between them. The germline V gene encodes CDR1 SNHLY and CDR2 FYNNEI. CDR3 nucleotide sequence: TGTGCCAGCAGTGACAGGGCCGGCAATCAGCCCCAGCATTTT. It encodes CASSDRAGNQPQHF.

The CDR3 bases are TGTGCCAGCAGCTTAAAGCCTGGAAACACCATATATTTT. As protein: CASSLKPGNTIYF. This chain joins TRBV11-2 and TRBJ1-3, with D unclear. This CDR3 is 13 amino acids long. The germline V gene has CDR1 SGHAT and CDR2 FQNNGV. The V end was cut by 2 bases, the J end by 2 bases, with 4 bases between.

This clone was observed a handful of times. This rearrangement joins TRBV7-8 to TRBJ1-2; TRBD1 matches at 8 bases. This CDR3 spans 14 amino acids. Germline V gene lookup returns CDR1 SGHVS and CDR2 FQNEAQ. V dropped 4 bases and J dropped 7; count of bases not matched to a gene: 8. The CDR3 protein is CASSSTAGQGGYTF. Here the CDR3 DNA reads TGTGCCAGCAGCTCAACCGCCGGACAGGGTGGCTACACCTTC. Variable domain in full (rest from reference TRBV7-8 and TRBJ1-2): GAGVSQSPRYKVAKRGQDVALRCDPISGHVSLFWYQQALGQGPEFLTYFQNEAQLDKSGLPSDRFFAERPEGSVSTLKIQRTQQEDSAVYLCASSSTAGQGGYTFGSGTRLTVV.

The chain recombines TRBV18 with TRBJ1-1; maybe TRBD1 (5 bases). The CDR3 totals 14 residues. V lost 2 bases to trimming and J lost 3 bases, with 10 bases between them. Germline CDR1 KGHSH, CDR2 LQKENI. This chain's CDR3 is CASSPDQGYTEAFF. Written as DNA, the CDR3 is TGTGCCAGCTCACCAGATCAGGGTTACACTGAAGCTTTCTTT.

The chain recombines TRBV12-5 with TRBJ2-7, with 9 bases identical to TRBD1. The CDR3 has 14 residues. Germline V gene data show CDR1 as LGHNT and CDR2 as FRNRAP. After removal of 5 bases from V and 5 bases from J, the junction contained 7 bases not matched to a gene. CDR3 region: CASGPGTGRHEQYF. CDR3 bases: TGTGCTAGTGGTCCAGGGACAGGGAGACACGAGCAGTACTTC.

The V and J genes are TRBV6-5 and TRBJ2-3; maybe TRBD2 (6 bases). Germline CDR1 reads MNHEY; CDR2 reads SVGAGI. Trimming stripped 2 bases from V and 3 bases from J, with 9 bases between. This CDR3 is built from 14 residues. CDR3 residues: CASSYREPTDTQYF. The CDR3 coding sequence is TGTGCCAGCAGTTACCGGGAGCCTACAGATACGCAGTATTTT.

The CDR3: CASSPGPEFYEQYF. In DNA form, the CDR3 reads TGTGCCAGCAGCCCGGGTCCCGAGTTCTACGAGCAGTACTTC. The chain is built from TRBV7-6 and TRBJ2-7, with unresolved D. V lost 5 bases and J lost 3, with 14 bases in between. The CDR3 totals 14 residues. CDR1 is SGHVS, CDR2 FNYEAQ, per germline. The full variable domain, rest sourced from reference TRBV7-6 and TRBJ2-7, is GAGVSQSPRYKVTKRGQDVALRCDPISGHVSLYWYRQALGQGPEFLTYFNYEAQQDKSGLPNDRFSAERPEGSISTLTIQRTEQRDSAMYRCASSPGPEFYEQYFGPGTRLTVT.

CDR3 region: CASSYSNQGDTEAFF. The CDR3 nucleotides are TGTGCCAGCAGTTACTCGAATCAGGGGGACACTGAAGCTTTCTTT. The chain uses TRBV6-5 and TRBJ1-1; 7 bases align to TRBD1. The V segment lost 0 bases and the J segment 3 bases; nucleotides outside the gene matches: 4. The CDR3 contains 15 residues. Germline CDR1 reads MNHEY; CDR2 reads SVGAGI.

V is TRBV5-1 and J is TRBJ2-7; weak D call: TRBD1 (5 bases). The length of the CDR3 is 14 residues. Germline V gene sequence: CDR1 SGHRS, CDR2 YFSETQ. V was cut by 5 bases and J by 3 bases, with 15 bases left in between. The CDR3 bases are TGCGCCAGCAGAAGAATAACAGGTAGCTACGAGCAGTACTTC. It specifies CASRRITGSYEQYF.

This clone showed up just once. The chain uses TRBV4-2 and TRBJ2-1; 15 bases match TRBD2. The germline gives CDR1 LGHNA, CDR2 YNFKEQ. V shed 0 bases and J 9 bases; nucleotides not matched to a gene: 9. The CDR3 consists of 18 residues. The DNA of the CDR3 is TGTGCCAGCAGCCAAGATCCGGGGGGACTAGCGGGAGGAGGTGAGCAGTTCTTC. Translation: CASSQDPGGLAGGGEQFF.

This chain uses TRBV5-4 with TRBJ2-2, with 8 nucleotides matching TRBD1. The CDR3 loop spans 16 amino acids. V lost 4 bases and J lost 2; bases outside the gene matches: 7. Germline CDR1 reads SGHNT; CDR2 reads YYREEE (reference sequence). Here the CDR3 reads CASSRGQGQNTGELFF. The CDR3 DNA follows: TGTGCCAGCAGCAGAGGACAGGGACAAAACACCGGGGAGCTGTTTTTT.

The V gene is TRBV6-1, the J gene TRBJ1-2; D is ambiguous. The V gene's germline CDR1 is MNHNS and CDR2 SASEGT. Trimming removed 2 bases at V and 7 bases at J, with 8 bases between. This CDR3 spans 12 amino acids. Here the CDR3 reads CASSETAGGYTF. CDR3 coding DNA: TGTGCCAGCAGTGAAACAGCTGGTGGCTACACCTTC.

The chain links TRBV30 to TRBJ1-6; TRBD1 aligns across 7 bases. This CDR3 comprises 14 residues. Trimming removed 7 bases from V and 7 bases from J; junction bases left unmatched: 10. Looked up from germline, CDR1 is GTSNPN and CDR2 is SVGIG (reference sequence). The CDR3 loop reads CALSTGQQNSPLHF. CDR3 DNA sequence: TGTGCCTTGTCAACGGGACAGCAGAATTCACCCCTCCACTTT.

A single count supports this clone. The chain is built from TRBV7-2 and TRBJ2-1; maybe TRBD1 (5 bases). The CDR3 runs to 16 residues. The V and J ends lost 5 bases and 0 bases respectively, with 14 bases between them. CDR1 is SGHTA and CDR2 is FQGNSA in the germline V gene. The CDR3 bases are TGTGCCAGCAGCCAAGAGTCAACAGGCTCCTACAATGAGCAGTTCTTC. Amino acids: CASSQESTGSYNEQFF.

The chain carries TRBV27 and TRBJ2-2, with 10 bases aligning to TRBD2. In germline, CDR1 is MNHEY, CDR2 SMNVEV (reference sequence). V shed 4 bases and J 1 base; nucleotides not matched to a gene: 9. CDR3 length: 18 residues. The CDR3 loop is CASSSLRGLAENTGELFF. The DNA of the CDR3 is TGTGCCAGCAGTTCGCTGCGAGGACTAGCGGAGAACACCGGGGAGCTGTTTTTT.

To note about this clone: Germline is not matched at one junction end, which may reflect a read error. CDR3 region: CASSMDRGDNEQFF. The CDR3, as DNA: TGTGCTAGCAGCATGGACAGGGGAGACAATGAGCAGTTCTTC. The chain couples TRBV7-7 to TRBJ2-1, with 9 bases identical to TRBD1. The CDR3 contains 14 residues. Per germline, CDR1 SSHAT and CDR2 FNYEAQ (reference sequence).